A single sample is the source of the 5 T cell receptor beta chains below, sequenced in a study of tumor T cells in aggressive B-cell lymphoma. The protocol was immunoSEQ multiplex PCR, while the TCRdb copy is restricted to in-frame clones and leaves out a portion. The sample lists approximately 7,900 clones, approximately 80% occurring once. Material for sequencing was tumor tissue. These receptor sequences come from an adult with diffuse large B cell lymphoma.

V and J are TRBV29-1 and TRBJ2-2, with 7 nucleotides matching TRBD1. The V and J ends lost 6 bases and 5 bases, in that order; junction bases with no gene match: 6. This CDR3 region has 13 residues. Germline loops: CDR1 SQVTM, CDR2 ANQGSEA. In DNA form, the CDR3 reads TGCAGCGTCCCGACAGGGTTAACCGGGGAGCTGTTTTTT. It translates to CSVPTGLTGELFF.

The chain combines TRBV7-8 with TRBJ1-5; D is undetermined. The V gene lost 1 base and the J gene lost 0 bases, with 10 bases spanning the gap. The CDR3 totals 16 residues. Germline V gene data show CDR1 as SGHVS and CDR2 as FQNEAQ. In DNA, the CDR3 is TGTGCCAGCAGCTTAGATGAGGCATATAGCAATCAGCCCCAGCATTTT. Its translation is CASSLDEAYSNQPQHF.

Regarding this clone: Other DNA sequences in this specimen translate into the identical CDR3. The gene calls are TRBV6-5 and TRBJ1-5; 7 bases agree with TRBD1. V gave up 2 bases and J gave up 7 bases; unmatched junction bases: 5. From germline, CDR1 is MNHEY and CDR2 SVGAGI. The CDR3 spans 14 residues. CDR3 in DNA: TGTGCCAGCAGTTACGGGACAGAGGGCCAGCCCCAGCATTTT. Its translation is CASSYGTEGQPQHF.

About this clone: Germline and junction disagree at one end, which may indicate a read error. This chain joins TRBV7-3 and TRBJ1-6; possibly TRBD1 for D (5 bases). There are 15 residues in the CDR3. Germline V gives CDR1 SGHTA, CDR2 FQGTGA. The CDR3 DNA sequence: TGTGCCAGCAGCTTCTCTTTGACAGCCAATTCACTCCTCCACTTT. This encodes CASSFSLTANSLLHF.

The rearrangement links TRBV29-1 to TRBJ2-1, with a possible D match to TRBD2 (6 bases). Trimming stripped 6 bases from V and 6 bases from J, with 9 bases between. CDR3 length equals 11 residues. Germline V gene lookup returns CDR1 SQVTM and CDR2 ANQGSEA. CDR3 protein: CSVEEGNEQFF. CDR3 in DNA: TGCAGCGTGGAGGAGGGCAATGAGCAGTTCTTC.